Listed below are T cell receptor beta chains from one sample, sequenced in a study of regulatory T cells in long-lasting Graves disease. TCRdb re-called the multiplex PCR reads with MiXCR, one entry per CDR3 protein. This table has 350,000 to 400,000 distinct CDR3 sequences, roughly 17% appearing once. These data were also filed under a second study, of T cells in Graves' hyperthyroidism and ophthalmopathy.

The sample consisted of peripheral blood mononuclear cells (PBMCs), taken at new diagnosis, from a patient treated with antithyroid drugs. The receptors shown here come from a woman between 18 and 29 years old with Graves disease. Each CDR3 is given with its conserved first and last residue. D genes are given only for firm matches. Expanded clones are given a class, and other clones once, few, many or no size at all.

NA,many,TRBJ2-7,TRBV28,CASSSGSKGTYEQYF,TGTGCCAGCAGTAGTGGGTCCAAAGGCACCTACGAGCAGTACTTC
NA,many,TRBJ2-2,TRBV28,CASSLWTGELFF,TGTGCCAGCAGTTTATGGACCGGGGAGCTGTTTTTT
NA,many,TRBJ2-1,TRBV20-1,CSASDEQFF,TGCAGTGCTTCAGATGAGCAGTTCTTC
NA,many,TRBJ2-5,TRBV6-2/TRBV6-3,CASSSAGRQETQYF,TGTGCCAGCAGTTCCGCGGGACGGCAAGAGACCCAGTACTTC
TRBD1,many,TRBJ1-2,TRBV2,CASSTGADYGYTF,TGTGCCAGCAGTACAGGGGCGGACTATGGCTACACCTTC
NA,NA,TRBJ2-2,TRBV3-1,CASSPKERNTGQLFF,TGTGCCAGCAGCCCAAAAGAGCGGAACACCGGGCAGCTGTTTTTT
NA,NA,TRBJ1-5,TRBV20-1,CSGIQGPKHNQPQHF,TGCAGTGGAATTCAGGGGCCAAAACATAATCAGCCCCAGCATTTT
NA,many,TRBJ2-7,TRBV6-1,CASSGYINEQYF,TGTGCCAGCAGTGGGTACATTAACGAGCAGTACTTC
TRBD1,NA,TRBJ1-2,TRBV4-1,CASRPTGQSYGYTF,TGCGCCAGCAGGCCGACGGGACAGAGCTATGGCTACACCTTC
NA,many,TRBJ2-2,TRBV5-5,CASSPGWNTGELFF,TGTGCCAGCAGCCCAGGCTGGAACACCGGGGAGCTGTTTTTT
NA,many,TRBJ1-1,TRBV3-1,CASSHRALSDTEAFF,TGTGCCAGCAGCCACCGGGCGTTGTCCGACACTGAAGCTTTCTTT
TRBD1,many,TRBJ2-1,TRBV6-1,CAAAFDGTGLRNEQFF,TGTGCCGCCGCTTTCGACGGGACAGGGTTGCGGAATGAGCAGTTCTTC
TRBD1,many,TRBJ1-6,TRBV12-3/TRBV12-4,CASSTTGGSYNSPLHF,TGTGCCAGCAGTACCACAGGGGGCTCTTATAATTCACCCCTCCACTTT
TRBD2,many,TRBJ2-7,TRBV6-2/TRBV6-3,CASRAGLAGVEQYF,TGTGCCAGCAGAGCGGGACTAGCGGGAGTCGAGCAGTACTTC
NA,many,TRBJ2-7,TRBV11-1,CASRRGPGGNYEQYF,TGTGCCAGCAGGAGGGGGCCGGGAGGAAACTACGAGCAGTACTTC
TRBD1,many,TRBJ2-3,TRBV28,CASSSGQGPDTQYF,TGTGCCAGCAGTTCGGGACAGGGACCAGATACGCAGTATTTT
NA,few,TRBJ2-2,TRBV20-1,CSARERLGELFF,TGCAGTGCTAGAGAAAGGCTCGGGGAGCTGTTTTTT
TRBD2,NA,TRBJ2-2,TRBV7-6,CASSLLGTSGENTGELFF,TGTGCCAGCAGCTTATTAGGAACTAGCGGAGAGAACACCGGGGAGCTGTTTTTT
TRBD2,NA,TRBJ2-3,TRBV7-6,CASSPSGGALDTQYF,TGTGCCAGCAGTCCTAGCGGGGGGGCCTTGGATACGCAGTATTTT
NA,NA,TRBJ1-5,TRBV7-2,CASSSGLSNQPQHF,TGTGCCAGCAGCTCCGGACTGTCCAATCAGCCCCAGCATTTT
TRBD2,NA,TRBJ2-5,TRBV20-1,CSADLAGDYQETQYF,TGCAGTGCTGATCTAGCGGGGGACTACCAAGAGACCCAGTACTTC
TRBD2,many,TRBJ2-5,TRBV9,CASSVSGSQETQYF,TGTGCCAGCAGCGTTAGCGGGTCCCAAGAGACCCAGTACTTC
NA,many,TRBJ2-1,TRBV20-1,CSAREVADLQFF,TGCAGTGCTAGAGAGGTAGCGGATCTACAGTTCTTC
NA,many,TRBJ1-2,TRBV18,CASSPGFEQSYTF,TGTGCCAGCTCACCGGGATTCGAACAAAGCTACACCTTC
TRBD2,few,TRBJ2-2,TRBV3-1,CASRRLTSGSAAGELFF,TGTGCCAGCAGACGTCTTACTAGCGGGAGTGCTGCAGGGGAGCTGTTTTTT
NA,many,TRBJ1-1,TRBV20-1,CSARQPNTEAFF,TGCAGTGCTAGACAGCCGAACACTGAAGCTTTCTTT
NA,many,TRBJ2-5,TRBV18,CASSRGQTQYF,TGTGCCAGCTCACGGGGACAGACCCAGTACTTC